This T cell receptor (beta chain) is drawn from a study of ipilimumab plus nivolumab after autologous stem cell transplantation. Germline V gene data show CDR1 as MNHNS and CDR2 as SASEGT. This CDR3 comprises 15 residues. The V end was cut by 2 bases, the J end by 3 bases, with 10 bases between. Data came from immunoSEQ multiplex PCR; TCRdb stores just in-frame clones and leaves some out. The table has tens of thousands of clones, nearly 85% seen once. The sample consisted of PBMCs, taken in a trial of ipilimumab plus nivolumab as post-transplant consolidation. V and J are TRBV6-1 and TRBJ1-4; unclear D gene. The sequence was obtained from a male donor with diffuse large B-cell lymphoma. CDR3 DNA: TGTGCCAGCAGTGAAAAATTCCTGGCTAATGAAAAACTGTTTTTT. This codes for CASSEKFLANEKLFF.